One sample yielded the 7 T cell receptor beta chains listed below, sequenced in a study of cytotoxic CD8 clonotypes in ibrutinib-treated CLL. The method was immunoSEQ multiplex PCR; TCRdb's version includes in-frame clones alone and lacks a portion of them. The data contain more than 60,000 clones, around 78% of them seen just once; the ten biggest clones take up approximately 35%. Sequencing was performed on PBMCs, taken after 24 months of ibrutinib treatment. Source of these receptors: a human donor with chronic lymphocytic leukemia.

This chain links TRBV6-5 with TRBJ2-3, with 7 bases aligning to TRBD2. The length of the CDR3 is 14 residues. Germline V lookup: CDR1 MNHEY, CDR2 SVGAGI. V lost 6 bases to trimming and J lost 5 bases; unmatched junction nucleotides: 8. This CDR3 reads CASSPRLAGDTQYF. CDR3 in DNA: TGTGCCAGCAGCCCCAGACTAGCAGGAGATACGCAGTATTTT.

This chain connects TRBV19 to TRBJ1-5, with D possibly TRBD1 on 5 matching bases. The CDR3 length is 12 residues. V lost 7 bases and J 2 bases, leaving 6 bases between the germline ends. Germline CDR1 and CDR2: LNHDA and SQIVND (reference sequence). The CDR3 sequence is CASTRGNQPQHF. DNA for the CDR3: TGTGCCAGTACCAGGGGCAATCAGCCCCAGCATTTT.

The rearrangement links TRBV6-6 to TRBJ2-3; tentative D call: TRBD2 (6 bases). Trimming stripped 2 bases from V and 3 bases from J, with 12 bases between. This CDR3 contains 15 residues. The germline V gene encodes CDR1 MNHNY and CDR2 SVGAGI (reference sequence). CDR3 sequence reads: CASSYGGGSTDTQYF. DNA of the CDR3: TGTGCCAGCAGTTACGGTGGGGGGAGTACAGATACGCAGTATTTT.

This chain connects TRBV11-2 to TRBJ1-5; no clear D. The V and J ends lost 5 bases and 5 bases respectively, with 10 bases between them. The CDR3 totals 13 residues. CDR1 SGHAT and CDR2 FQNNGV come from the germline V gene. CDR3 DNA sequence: TGTGCCAGCAGCCCAGGAGGAGATCAGCCCCAGCATTTT. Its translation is CASSPGGDQPQHF.

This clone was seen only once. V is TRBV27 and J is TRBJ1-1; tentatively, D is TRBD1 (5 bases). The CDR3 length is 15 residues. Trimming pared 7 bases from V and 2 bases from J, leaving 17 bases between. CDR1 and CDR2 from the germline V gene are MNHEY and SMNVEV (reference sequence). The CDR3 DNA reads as TGTGCCAGCACCTTGAGGCTAGGGGTAAACACTGAAGCTTTCTTT. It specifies CASTLRLGVNTEAFF.

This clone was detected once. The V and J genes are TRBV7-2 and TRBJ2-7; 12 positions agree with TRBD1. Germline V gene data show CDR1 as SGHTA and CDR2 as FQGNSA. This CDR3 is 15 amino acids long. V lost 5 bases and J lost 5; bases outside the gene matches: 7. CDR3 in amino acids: CASSLGRDRGHEQYF. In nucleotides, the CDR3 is TGTGCCAGCAGCCTGGGCCGGGACAGGGGGCACGAGCAGTACTTC.

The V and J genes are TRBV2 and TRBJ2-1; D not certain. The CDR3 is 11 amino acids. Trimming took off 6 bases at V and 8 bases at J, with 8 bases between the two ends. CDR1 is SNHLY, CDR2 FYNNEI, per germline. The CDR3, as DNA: TGTGCCAGCAGGGTGATCGATGAGCAGTTCTTC. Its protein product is CASRVIDEQFF.